The 19 T cell receptor beta chains in this list originate from one sample, sequenced in a study of long-term antiretroviral therapy in people with HIV. Investigators performed immunoSEQ version v3.0 at survey level. This table comes from immunoSEQ multiplex PCR, and its TCRdb copy is limited to in-frame clones, with some not included. This table holds fewer than 20,000 clones, around 94% found once. The sequencing used unsorted PBMCs, collected nearly 6.5 years after starting antiretroviral therapy. All receptors come from a woman between 45 and 65 years old with HIV.

The chain combines TRBV6-6 with TRBJ2-7, with 8 bases lining up with TRBD2. The CDR3 extends over 15 amino acids. Germline V gene sequence: CDR1 MNHNY, CDR2 SVGAGI (reference sequence). V shed 5 bases, J shed 3 bases, and the junction held 9 bases outside the gene matches. CDR3 sequence reads: CASSRKLAVGYEQYF. Here the CDR3 DNA reads TGTGCCAGCAGTAGAAAACTAGCGGTGGGCTACGAGCAGTACTTC.

The chain recombines TRBV18 with TRBJ2-2; D not certain. V was pared by 2 bases and J by 1 base, with 8 bases between. Germline values: CDR1 KGHSH, CDR2 LQKENI. This CDR3 spans 15 amino acids. The CDR3 DNA reads TGTGCCAGCTCACCAGTGGCGGAGAACACCGGGGAGCTGTTTTTT. This gives the protein CASSPVAENTGELFF.

On this clone: Germline and junction disagree at one end, which may indicate a read error. This rearrangement joins TRBV7-7 to TRBJ2-1, with TRBD2 matching 8 bases. The CDR3 length is 15 residues. Germline V gene lookup returns CDR1 SSHAT and CDR2 FNYEAQ (reference sequence). CDR3: CASSLESAGDGEQFF. DNA for the CDR3: TGTGCTAGCAGCTTAGAATCAGCGGGAGATGGTGAGCAGTTCTTC.

The chain joins TRBV5-5 to TRBJ2-5; 10 positions match TRBD1. CDR1 and CDR2 from the germline V gene are SGHKS and YYEKEE (reference sequence). Unmatched junction bases numbered 4, after V lost 3 bases and J lost 5 bases. The CDR3 sequence is 14 residues long. CDR3 in DNA: TGTGCCAGCAGCTCGACAGGGGGCTTGGAGACCCAGTACTTC. Amino acid sequence: CASSSTGGLETQYF.

The chain has TRBV6-6 and TRBJ2-3; D might be TRBD2 (6 bases). The CDR3 length is 13 residues. The V gene lost 8 bases and the J gene lost 6 bases, with 15 bases spanning the gap. Germline CDR1 and CDR2: MNHNY and SVGAGI (reference sequence). CDR3 in DNA: TGTGCCAGCGGTGGGTACGGAGGGGATACGCAGTATTTT. Amino acids: CASGGYGGDTQYF.

The J gene is TRBJ2-7, the V gene TRBV10-3, with a tentative D call TRBD2 (5 bases). Looked up from germline, CDR1 is ENHRY and CDR2 is SYGVKD. This CDR3 is 14 amino acids long. V gave up 10 bases and J gave up 1 base, with 17 bases separating them. The CDR3 here is CATKGRGSSYEQYF. The CDR3 DNA is TGTGCCACCAAAGGCCGAGGGAGTTCCTACGAGCAGTACTTC.

The chain is built from TRBV7-9 and TRBJ2-6; D is undetermined. The CDR3 sequence is 15 residues long. Trimming removed 2 bases from V and 0 bases from J, with 5 bases in between. Germline V CDR1 and CDR2: SEHNR, FQNEAQ (reference sequence). Here the CDR3 DNA reads TGTGCCAGCAGCTTACTCGTCTCTGGGGCCAACGTCCTGACTTTC. It translates to CASSLLVSGANVLTF.

The chain uses TRBV6-6 and TRBJ2-5; 8 bases match TRBD1. The CDR3 is 13 residues long. V lost 6 bases and J lost 3; bases outside the gene matches: 3. Germline CDR1 MNHNY, CDR2 SVGAGI (reference sequence). The DNA of the CDR3 is TGTGCCAGCAGGGACAGGGTGGAAGAGACCCAGTACTTC. Its protein product is CASRDRVEETQYF.

The chain links TRBV9 to TRBJ2-7; 9 nucleotides line up with TRBD1. CDR1 and CDR2 from the germline V gene are SGDLS and YYNGEE. After removal of 4 bases from V and 5 bases from J, the junction contained 10 bases not matched to a gene. The CDR3 is 15 residues long. Here the CDR3 DNA reads TGTGCCAGCAGCTACGACGGGACAGGGTTGAACGAGCAGTACTTC. Encoded protein: CASSYDGTGLNEQYF. The variable domain in full, completed from reference TRBV9 and TRBJ2-7, reads DSGVTQTPKHLITATGQRVTLRCSPRSGDLSVYWYQQSLDQGLQFLIQYYNGEERAKGNILERFSAQQFPDLHSELNLSSLELGDSALYFCASSYDGTGLNEQYFGPGTRLTVT.

The rearrangement uses TRBV4-3 and TRBJ2-7; D is unclear. V lost 0 bases to trimming and J lost 3 bases, with 12 bases between them. The CDR3 covers 15 residues. Germline lookup yields CDR1 LGHNA and CDR2 YSLEER. The CDR3 DNA sequence: TGCGCCAGCAGCCAAGATATCAGTGTGTACTACGAGCAGTACTTC. The encoded protein is CASSQDISVYYEQYF.

The chain uses TRBV30 and TRBJ1-3; D may be TRBD1 (5 bases). Trimming cost V 5 bases and J 4 bases, with 12 bases left between them. The germline gives CDR1 GTSNPN, CDR2 SVGIG (reference sequence). There are 13 residues in the CDR3. The CDR3 sequence: CAWSAGPGNTIYF. In DNA, the CDR3 is TGTGCCTGGTCCGCAGGGCCAGGAAACACCATATATTTT.

This clone has only one observation. This rearrangement joins TRBV6-5 to TRBJ2-7; 7 nucleotides match TRBD1. The V gene end was trimmed by 4 bases and the J gene end by 6 bases; junction bases not matched to a gene: 9. There are 14 residues in the CDR3. Germline V gives CDR1 MNHEY, CDR2 SVGAGI. CDR3 nucleotides: TGTGCCAGCAGTTTGGGACAGTTCCTCCCCGAGCAGTACTTC. It encodes CASSLGQFLPEQYF.

This chain uses TRBV11-2 with TRBJ2-7; TRBD2 aligns across 12 bases. This CDR3 region has 15 residues. The V gene end was trimmed by 4 bases and the J gene end by 6 bases; junction bases not matched to a gene: 7. Germline-derived CDR1 and CDR2 are SGHAT and FQNNGV. The CDR3 DNA reads TGTGCCAGCAGCTCGCGACTAGCGGGAGACCTCGAGCAGTACTTC. Protein product: CASSSRLAGDLEQYF.

Regarding this clone: The same CDR3 also results from other DNA sequences found in this sample. The genes are TRBV6-1 and TRBJ2-7; TRBD1 is a possible D gene (6 bases). Germline assignment: CDR1 MNHNS and CDR2 SASEGT. The ends were cut back, 2 bases at V and 3 bases at J, with 14 bases in the middle. This CDR3 is 15 amino acids long. CDR3 residues: CASSERVQGFYEQYF. The CDR3 coding sequence is TGTGCCAGCAGTGAAAGAGTTCAGGGGTTCTACGAGCAGTACTTC.

V usage is TRBV14 and J usage is TRBJ2-5; D is perhaps TRBD1 (5 bases). The CDR3 contains 17 residues. The V gene's germline CDR1 is SGHDN and CDR2 FVKESK. Between the trimmed V and J ends, which lost 1 base and 3 bases, there was a span of 18 bases. This CDR3 is CASSQGLSRAWEETQYF. DNA of the CDR3: TGTGCCAGCAGCCAAGGTCTCTCCAGGGCTTGGGAAGAGACCCAGTACTTC.

This chain connects TRBV9 to TRBJ2-7; 11 nucleotides match TRBD2. With 5 bases clipped from V and 4 bases from J, the junction kept 5 bases outside the gene matches. The germline gives CDR1 SGDLS, CDR2 YYNGEE. The CDR3 consists of 14 residues. The CDR3 protein is CASSIAGGGYEQYF. CDR3 coding DNA: TGTGCCAGCAGTATAGCGGGAGGGGGTTACGAGCAGTACTTC.

The chain links TRBV6-5 to TRBJ2-2; D call uncertain. From germline, CDR1 is MNHEY and CDR2 SVGAGI. This CDR3 comprises 15 residues. V lost 0 bases and J 1 base, leaving 6 bases between the germline ends. The CDR3 DNA reads as TGTGCCAGCAGTTACTCGATCAAGAACACCGGGGAGCTGTTTTTT. Protein: CASSYSIKNTGELFF.

In its sample, this clone was seen a few times. V gene TRBV7-3 combines with J gene TRBJ1-1, with D possibly matching TRBD1 (5 bases). Germline assignment: CDR1 SGHTA and CDR2 FQGTGA. The CDR3 totals 15 residues. The V end lost 5 bases, the J end lost 4 bases, and 17 bases lay between the germline ends. CDR3 sequence: CASSLNPGGTTEAFF. In nucleotides, the CDR3 is TGTGCCAGCAGCCTTAATCCGGGGGGGACCACTGAAGCTTTCTTT.

This chain uses TRBV1 with TRBJ1-2. TRBV1 is reported as a pseudogene. The CDR3 loop spans 14 amino acids. CDR3 residues: CTSSRPSGGRGYTF. DNA for the CDR3: TGCACCAGCAGCCGGCCGTCGGGGGGTCGGGGCTACACCTTC.